Each of the 4 T cell receptor beta chains below was sequenced from the same sample in a study of molecular identifiers for immune sequencing clone quantification. A single record per CDR3 protein comes from TCRdb applying MiXCR to the PCR reads. The table lists hundreds of thousands of distinct CDR3 sequences, roughly 23% of them singletons. The sequenced material came from naive CD8+ T cells from blood, with Jurkat cell RNA spiked in. Specified subset: FACS-sorted CD8+CD4-CCR7+CD45RA+ naive T cells. The receptors derive from a human donor in good health. Some libraries in this study had Jurkat cell RNA spiked in.

This clonotype was counted only a few times. V and J are TRBV20-1 and TRBJ2-3; TRBD2 agrees at 9 bases. The V gene's germline CDR1 is DFQATT and CDR2 SNEGSKA (reference sequence). Trimming removed 0 bases from V and 1 base from J; junction bases left unmatched: 5. CDR3 length equals 16 residues. The CDR3 nucleotides are TGCAGTGCTAGAGATCAGACTAGCGGTCGCACAGATACGCAGTATTTT. It encodes CSARDQTSGRTDTQYF.

The chain recombines TRBV7-9 with TRBJ1-2, with D unresolved. The CDR3 covers 15 residues. Germline assignment: CDR1 SEHNR and CDR2 FQNEAQ (reference sequence). V lost 4 bases and J 0 bases, leaving 12 bases between the germline ends. CDR3 DNA: TGTGCCAGCAGCTCCTCCCGAGAAGCTAACTATGGCTACACCTTC. This translates into CASSSSREANYGYTF. Combining the CDR3 with reference TRBV7-9 and TRBJ1-2 gives the whole variable domain DTGVSQNPRHKITKRGQNVTFRCDPISEHNRLYWYRQTLGQGPEFLTYFQNEAQLEKSRLLSDRFSAERPKGSFSTLEIQRTEQGDSAMYLCASSSSREANYGYTFGSGTRLTVV.

This clonotype turned up a few times. This sequence joins TRBV7-2 and TRBJ2-7, with D possibly TRBD2 on 5 matching bases. V was clipped by 3 bases and J by 2 bases, with 14 bases between them. Per the germline V gene, CDR1 is SGHTA and CDR2 is FQGNSA. This CDR3 is built from 15 residues. The CDR3 here is CASSFGSGAAYEQYF. CDR3 nucleotides: TGTGCCAGCAGCTTTGGGTCAGGAGCGGCCTACGAGCAGTACTTC.

This clonotype appeared once. This clone may be a read error of a much larger clone one base away. The genes are TRBV19 and TRBJ2-7; TRBD1 matches 8 bases. Germline V CDR1 and CDR2: LNHDA, SQIVND (reference sequence). The CDR3 runs 15 residues. Here the CDR3 reads CANSIGTGGTYEQYF. CDR3 coding DNA: TGTGCCAATAGTATCGGAACAGGGGGAACCTACGAGCAGTACTTC.